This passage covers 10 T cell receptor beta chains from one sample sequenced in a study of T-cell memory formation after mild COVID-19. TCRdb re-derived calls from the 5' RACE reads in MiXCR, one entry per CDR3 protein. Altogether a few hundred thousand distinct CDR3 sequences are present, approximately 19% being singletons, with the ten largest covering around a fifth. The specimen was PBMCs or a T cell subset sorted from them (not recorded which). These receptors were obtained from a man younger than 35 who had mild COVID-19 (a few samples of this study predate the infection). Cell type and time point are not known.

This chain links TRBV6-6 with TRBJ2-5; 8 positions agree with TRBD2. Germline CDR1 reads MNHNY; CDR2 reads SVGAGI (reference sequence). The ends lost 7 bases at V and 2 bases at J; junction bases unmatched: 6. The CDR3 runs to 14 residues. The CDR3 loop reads CASTNGGAQETQYF. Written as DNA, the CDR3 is TGTGCCAGCACCAACGGGGGGGCGCAAGAGACCCAGTACTTC.

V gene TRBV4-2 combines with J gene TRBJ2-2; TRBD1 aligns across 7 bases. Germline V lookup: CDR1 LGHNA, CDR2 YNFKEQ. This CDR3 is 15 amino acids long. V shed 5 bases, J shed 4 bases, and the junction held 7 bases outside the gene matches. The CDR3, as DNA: TGTGCCAGCAGCGAAGGGGGACAGTTCACCGGGGAGCTGTTTTTT. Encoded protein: CASSEGGQFTGELFF.

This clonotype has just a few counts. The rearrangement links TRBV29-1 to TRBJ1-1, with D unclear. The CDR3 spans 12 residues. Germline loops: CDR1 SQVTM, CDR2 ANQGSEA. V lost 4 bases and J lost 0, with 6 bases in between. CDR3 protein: CSVGRVNTEAFF. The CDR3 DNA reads TGCAGCGTTGGACGGGTGAACACTGAAGCTTTCTTT.

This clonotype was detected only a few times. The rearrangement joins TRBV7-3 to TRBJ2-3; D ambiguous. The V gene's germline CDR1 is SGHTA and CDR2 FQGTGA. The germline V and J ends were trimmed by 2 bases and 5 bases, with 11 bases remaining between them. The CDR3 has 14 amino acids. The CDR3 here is CASSLSPMGDTQYF. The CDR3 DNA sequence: TGTGCCAGCAGCTTATCTCCCATGGGAGATACGCAGTATTTT.

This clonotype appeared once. For the CDR3, the DNA is TGTGCCAGCAGCTTAGGTGGGGGGCCAGGATCCAATGAGCAGTTCTTC. Translating gives CASSLGGGPGSNEQFF. The rearrangement joins TRBV7-2 to TRBJ2-1; D is tentatively TRBD1 or TRBD2 (6 bases each). V lost 1 base to trimming and J lost 6 bases, with 16 bases between them. The CDR3 is made up of 16 amino acids. In germline, CDR1 is SGHTA, CDR2 FQGNSA.

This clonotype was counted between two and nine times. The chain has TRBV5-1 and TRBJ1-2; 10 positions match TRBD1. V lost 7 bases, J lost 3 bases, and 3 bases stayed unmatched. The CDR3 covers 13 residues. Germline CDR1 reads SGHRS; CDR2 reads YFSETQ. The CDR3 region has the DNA TGCGCCAGCTACGGGACAGGGGACTATGGCTACACCTTC. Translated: CASYGTGDYGYTF.

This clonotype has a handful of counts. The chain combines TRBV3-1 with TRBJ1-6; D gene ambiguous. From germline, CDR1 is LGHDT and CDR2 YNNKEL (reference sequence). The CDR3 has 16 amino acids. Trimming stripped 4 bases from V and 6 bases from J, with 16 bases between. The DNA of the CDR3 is TGTGCCAGCAGCCCCATCCGGACCAGCGGTAATTCACCCCTCCACTTT. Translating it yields CASSPIRTSGNSPLHF.

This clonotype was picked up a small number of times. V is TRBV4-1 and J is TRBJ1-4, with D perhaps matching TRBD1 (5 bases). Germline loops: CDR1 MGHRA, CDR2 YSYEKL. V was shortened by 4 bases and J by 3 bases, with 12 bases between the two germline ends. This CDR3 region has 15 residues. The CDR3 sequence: CASSLYPGSNEKLFF. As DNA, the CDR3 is TGCGCCAGCAGCCTTTACCCAGGGTCTAATGAAAAACTGTTTTTT.

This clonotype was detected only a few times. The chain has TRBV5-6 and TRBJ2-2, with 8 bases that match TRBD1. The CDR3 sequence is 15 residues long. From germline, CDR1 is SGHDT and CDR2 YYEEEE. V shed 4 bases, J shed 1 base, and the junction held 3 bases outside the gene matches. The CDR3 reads CASSRTGRNTGELFF. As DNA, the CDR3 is TGTGCCAGCAGCCGGACAGGGAGGAACACCGGGGAGCTGTTTTTT.

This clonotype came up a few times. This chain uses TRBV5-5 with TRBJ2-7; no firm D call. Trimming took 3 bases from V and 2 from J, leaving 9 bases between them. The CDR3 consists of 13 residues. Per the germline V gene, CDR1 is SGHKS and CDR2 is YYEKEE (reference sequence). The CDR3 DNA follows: TGTGCCAGCAGCTATGGACCTGCCTACGAGCAGTACTTC. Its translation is CASSYGPAYEQYF.